A single sample gave rise to the 3 T cell receptor beta chains below, sequenced in a study of T cell responses to AZD1222 COVID-19 vaccine. The assay was immunoSEQ multiplex PCR, and TCRdb's table has in-frame clones only and misses some. The sample holds approximately 170,000 clones, 75% to 90% seen once. The starting material was peripheral blood, obtained on day 0 of AZD1222 vaccination. The source of these receptors is an adult in good health.

This chain links TRBV6-5 with TRBJ2-2, with 8 positions matching TRBD2. The germline V gene encodes CDR1 MNHEY and CDR2 SVGAGI. There are 14 residues in the CDR3. After removal of 8 bases from V and 4 bases from J, the junction contained 6 bases not matched to a gene. The CDR3 DNA reads TGTGCCAGCTCGCGGGGGGCCGGCACCGGGGAGCTGTTTTTT. Translating it yields CASSRGAGTGELFF.

The chain employs TRBV6-5 and TRBJ2-5, with D perhaps assigned TRBD1 or TRBD2 (5 bases each). CDR1 MNHEY and CDR2 SVGAGI come from the germline V gene. Trimming took 5 bases from V and 4 from J, leaving 11 bases between them. This CDR3 is built from 13 residues. The CDR3 DNA follows: TGTGCCAGCAGTCCCACGGGGCGAGAGACCCAGTACTTC. Its translation is CASSPTGRETQYF.

This chain links TRBV10-1 with TRBJ2-7; either TRBD1 or TRBD2 may supply D (5 bases each). Trimming removed 3 bases from V and 4 bases from J, with 13 bases in between. There are 14 residues in the CDR3. Germline V lookup: CDR1 WNHNN, CDR2 SYGVQD (reference sequence). Written as DNA, the CDR3 is TGCGCCAGCAGTGAATCTGAGGGGAATTACGAGCAGTACGTC. This translates into CASSESEGNYEQYV.